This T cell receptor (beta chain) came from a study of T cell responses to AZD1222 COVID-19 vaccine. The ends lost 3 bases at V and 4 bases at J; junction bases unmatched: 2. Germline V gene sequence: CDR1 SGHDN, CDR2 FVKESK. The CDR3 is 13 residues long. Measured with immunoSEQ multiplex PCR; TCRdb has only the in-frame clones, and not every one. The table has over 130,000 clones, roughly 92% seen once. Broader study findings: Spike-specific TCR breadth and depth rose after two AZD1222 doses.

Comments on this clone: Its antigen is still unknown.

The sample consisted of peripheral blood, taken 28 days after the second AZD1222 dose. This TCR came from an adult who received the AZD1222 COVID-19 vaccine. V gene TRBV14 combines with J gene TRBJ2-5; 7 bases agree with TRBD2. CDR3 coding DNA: TGTGCCAGCAGCCATCCTAGCGGAGAGACCCAGTACTTC. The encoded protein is CASSHPSGETQYF.